Listed here are 28 T cell receptor beta chains from one sample, sequenced in a study of shared clonotypes between healthy human individuals. Generated by immunoSEQ multiplex PCR, the TCRdb table keeps only in-frame clones and is missing some. The sample has around 2.5 million clones, 93% seen once. Sequencing was done on a sample of naive CD4+ T cells from PBMCs. Subset indicated: CD45RA+ positively selected. The receptors originated from a man aged 18 to 35 in good health. Some clones in this sample may be carry-over from other donors' samples.

This clone was seen more than once but under ten times. The chain uses TRBV2 and TRBJ1-1; no clear D. The germline V gene encodes CDR1 SNHLY and CDR2 FYNNEI. Trimming removed 1 base from V and 1 base from J, with 7 bases in between. The CDR3 runs 14 residues. The CDR3 DNA is TGTGCCAGCAGTGAAGGGGCCAGGAACACTGAAGCTTTCTTT. This translates into CASSEGARNTEAFF.

V and J are TRBV7-6 and TRBJ1-4; the D gene is possibly TRBD1 (5 bases). Germline values: CDR1 SGHVS, CDR2 FNYEAQ. Trimming removed 5 bases from V and 8 bases from J, with 18 bases in between. The CDR3 has 15 residues. The CDR3 DNA reads TGTGCCAGCAGCCCCCATCCGGGGCAGAGGGAAAAACTGTTTTTT. Amino acids: CASSPHPGQREKLFF.

The chain is built from TRBV28 and TRBJ2-7; D uncertain. The V and J ends lost 5 bases and 0 bases respectively, with 8 bases between them. The V gene's germline CDR1 is MDHEN and CDR2 SYDVKM. The CDR3 is 13 amino acids. The CDR3 nucleotides read TGTGCCAGCAGTGGCGCCACCTCCTACGAGCAGTACTTC. Encoded protein: CASSGATSYEQYF.

The chain carries TRBV27 and TRBJ2-7, with a weak D call TRBD2 (8 bases). Germline loops: CDR1 MNHEY, CDR2 SMNVEV (reference sequence). The CDR3 extends over 14 amino acids. Between the trimmed V and J ends, which lost 4 bases and 5 bases, there was a span of 15 bases. In DNA, the CDR3 is TGTGCCAGCAGTTGGACAGGCGGGGGGCACGAGCAGTACTTC. Its translation: CASSWTGGGHEQYF.

The chain joins TRBV19 to TRBJ2-2; D gene unclear. Germline lookup yields CDR1 LNHDA and CDR2 SQIVND (reference sequence). The CDR3 has 14 residues. V was cut by 0 bases and J by 4 bases, with 6 bases left in between. CDR3 region: CASSIDSATGELFF. CDR3 DNA: TGTGCCAGTAGTATAGATAGTGCCACCGGGGAGCTGTTTTTT. Based on the CDR3 plus reference TRBV19 and TRBJ2-2, the full variable domain is DGGITQSPKYLFRKEGQNVTLSCEQNLNHDAMYWYRQDPGQGLRLIYYSQIVNDFQKGDIAEGYSVSREKKESFPLTVTSAQKNPTAFYLCASSIDSATGELFFGEGSRLTVL.

This sequence joins TRBV15 and TRBJ1-1, with D maybe TRBD1 (5 bases). CDR3 length equals 16 residues. The germline V gene has CDR1 LNHNV and CDR2 YYDKDF (reference sequence). V lost 0 bases, J lost 4 bases, and 15 bases lay in between. The CDR3 sequence: CATSRDSGVKVTEAFF. The CDR3 DNA reads as TGTGCCACCAGCAGAGATTCGGGGGTAAAGGTCACTGAAGCTTTCTTT.

V and J are TRBV2 and TRBJ1-5, with D perhaps matching TRBD1 (6 bases). Trimming took off 4 bases at V and 3 bases at J, with 10 bases between the two ends. This CDR3 has 14 amino acids. Germline values: CDR1 SNHLY, CDR2 FYNNEI. This chain's CDR3 is CASSAQGPNQPQHF. The CDR3 coding sequence is TGTGCCAGCAGTGCCCAGGGGCCCAATCAGCCCCAGCATTTT.

The chain uses TRBV5-1 and TRBJ2-7, with 8 nucleotides matching TRBD2. V shed 4 bases and J 6 bases; nucleotides not matched to a gene: 15. Germline V gives CDR1 SGHRS, CDR2 YFSETQ. CDR3 length: 16 residues. CDR3 DNA: TGCGCCAGCAGCAGGCAACTCAGCGGGAGTACGCTCGAGCAGTACTTC. Protein sequence: CASSRQLSGSTLEQYF.

This rearrangement joins TRBV19 to TRBJ1-2, with D hard to call. Germline V lookup: CDR1 LNHDA, CDR2 SQIVND (reference sequence). With 3 bases removed from V and 5 bases from J, the gap between germline ends came to 10 bases. CDR3 length: 13 amino acids. CDR3 protein: CASSMGQEYGYTF. DNA for the CDR3: TGTGCCAGTAGTATGGGCCAGGAGTATGGCTACACCTTC.

The chain joins TRBV5-6 to TRBJ2-3, with D possibly called TRBD1 or TRBD2 (5 bases each). This CDR3 contains 14 residues. The V gene's germline CDR1 is SGHDT and CDR2 YYEEEE. Trimming cost V 2 bases and J 4 bases, with 11 bases left between them. This CDR3 is CASSLDLGADTQYF. Here the CDR3 DNA reads TGTGCCAGCAGCTTAGACCTGGGGGCAGATACGCAGTATTTT. Supplemented by reference TRBV5-6 and TRBJ2-3, the full variable domain reads DAGVTQSPTHLIKTRGQQVTLRCSPKSGHDTVSWYQQALGQGPQFIFQYYEEEERQRGNFPDRFSGHQFPNYSSELNVNALLLGDSALYLCASSLDLGADTQYFGPGTRLTVL.

The chain recombines TRBV18 with TRBJ1-1; unclear D gene. Looked up from germline, CDR1 is KGHSH and CDR2 is LQKENI. V was trimmed by 3 bases and J by 4 bases, leaving 15 bases between them. CDR3 size: 15 residues. CDR3 DNA sequence: TGTGCCAGCTCACCTTTCGGGGATCCGGGCACTGAAGCTTTCTTT. Translating it yields CASSPFGDPGTEAFF.

V usage is TRBV28 and J usage is TRBJ2-7, with D tentatively TRBD1 (6 bases). Germline V CDR1 and CDR2: MDHEN, SYDVKM. V was clipped by 5 bases and J by 4 bases, with 18 bases between them. The length of the CDR3 is 15 residues. CDR3 sequence reads: CASSPPPLDSYEQYF. Written as DNA, the CDR3 is TGTGCCAGCAGTCCCCCCCCTTTGGACAGTTACGAGCAGTACTTC.

The chain links TRBV5-4 to TRBJ2-1, with 10 bases matching TRBD2. The germline gives CDR1 SGHNT, CDR2 YYREEE (reference sequence). The ends lost 4 bases at V and 4 bases at J; junction bases unmatched: 8. The CDR3 totals 16 residues. Written as DNA, the CDR3 is TGTGCCAGCAGCACGGAACTAGCGGGAAGATACAATGAGCAGTTCTTC. This gives the protein CASSTELAGRYNEQFF.

The genes are TRBV4-2 and TRBJ1-2, with unresolved D. The CDR3 has 12 amino acids. V lost 2 bases, J lost 1 base, and 2 bases lay in between. Germline V gene data show CDR1 as LGHNA and CDR2 as YNFKEQ. Here the CDR3 reads CASSQNNYGYTF. Written as DNA, the CDR3 is TGTGCCAGCAGCCAAAATAACTATGGCTACACCTTC.

With respect to this clone: Different DNA sequences within this sample yield the same CDR3. The rearrangement uses TRBV27 and TRBJ1-2; 8 bases line up with TRBD1. The V segment lost 3 bases and the J segment 5 bases; nucleotides outside the gene matches: 2. Germline CDR1 MNHEY, CDR2 SMNVEV (reference sequence). The CDR3 is made up of 13 amino acids. CDR3: CASSFRQGYGYTF. CDR3 DNA sequence: TGTGCCAGCAGTTTCAGACAGGGGTATGGCTACACCTTC.

V gene TRBV2 combines with J gene TRBJ1-2, with D perhaps matching TRBD1 (6 bases). Germline loops: CDR1 SNHLY, CDR2 FYNNEI. This CDR3 is built from 17 residues. Trimming removed 7 bases at V and 3 bases at J, with 24 bases between. This CDR3 reads CASTMWGPGGRDYGYTF. The CDR3 nucleotides read TGTGCCAGCACCATGTGGGGGCCGGGGGGCCGGGACTATGGCTACACCTTC.

This rearrangement joins TRBV6-1 to TRBJ2-3; D possibly matches TRBD1 or TRBD2 (5 bases each). Germline CDR1 is MNHNS and CDR2 is SASEGT. The germline V and J ends were trimmed by 3 bases and 0 bases, with 10 bases remaining between them. There are 15 residues in the CDR3. The CDR3 loop is CASSDLGTSTDTQYF. The CDR3 DNA reads TGTGCCAGCAGTGACCTCGGGACCAGCACAGATACGCAGTATTTT.

V gene TRBV28 combines with J gene TRBJ1-3; D is unclear. The CDR3 runs to 14 residues. V was cut by 3 bases and J by 2 bases, with 8 bases left in between. Germline V gene data show CDR1 as MDHEN and CDR2 as SYDVKM. For the CDR3, the DNA is TGTGCCAGCAGTTTTCATCTCACTGGAAACACCATATATTTT. Amino acid sequence: CASSFHLTGNTIYF.

Notes on this clone: Within the sample, other DNA sequences also encode this same CDR3. In nucleotides, the CDR3 is TGCGCCAGCAGCTTGGAGACTAGCACAGATACGCAGTATTTT. It yields the protein CASSLETSTDTQYF. The genes are TRBV5-1 and TRBJ2-3; D unclear. Deletions cut 0 bases from V and 0 bases from J, with 5 bases between. Germline V lookup: CDR1 SGHRS, CDR2 YFSETQ. The CDR3 runs to 14 residues.

The genes are TRBV7-2 and TRBJ2-1; 7 nucleotides agree with TRBD1. Trimming removed 4 bases from V and 4 bases from J; junction bases left unmatched: 4. Looked up from germline, CDR1 is SGHTA and CDR2 is FQGNSA. The CDR3 extends over 14 amino acids. CDR3: CASSYGQEYNEQFF. The CDR3 region has the DNA TGTGCCAGCAGCTACGGACAGGAATACAATGAGCAGTTCTTC.

The rearrangement joins TRBV28 to TRBJ2-7, with unresolved D. The length of the CDR3 is 12 residues. Germline lookup yields CDR1 MDHEN and CDR2 SYDVKM. V gave up 4 bases and J gave up 6 bases, with 10 bases separating them. Here the CDR3 reads CASSSPIIEQYF. The CDR3 DNA follows: TGTGCCAGCAGTTCCCCAATTATCGAGCAGTACTTC.

This clone has a single count. V gene TRBV11-1 combines with J gene TRBJ2-3; TRBD1 might be the D (6 bases). The CDR3 contains 16 residues. The V and J ends lost 5 bases and 2 bases respectively, with 17 bases between them. Germline lookup yields CDR1 SGHAT and CDR2 FQDESV (reference sequence). CDR3 protein: CASSPRGGSYTDTQYF. The CDR3 region has the DNA TGTGCCAGCAGCCCTAGAGGGGGATCATACACAGATACGCAGTATTTT. The full variable domain, in which reference TRBV11-1 and TRBJ2-3 provide the parts outside the CDR3, is EAEVAQSPRYKITEKSQAVAFWCDPISGHATLYWYRQILGQGPELLVQFQDESVVDDSQLPKDRFSAERLKGVDSTLKIQPAELGDSAMYLCASSPRGGSYTDTQYFGPGTRLTVL.

The chain recombines TRBV19 with TRBJ2-3; D remains unclear. V was cut by 1 base and J by 5 bases, with 4 bases left in between. The CDR3 extends over 12 amino acids. In germline, CDR1 is LNHDA, CDR2 SQIVND (reference sequence). The CDR3 DNA follows: TGTGCCAGTAGTATAGGGGTAGATACGCAGTATTTT. Its translation: CASSIGVDTQYF.

This chain connects TRBV28 to TRBJ2-1; a weak D match, TRBD1 (5 bases). The CDR3 has 14 amino acids. The V end lost 7 bases, the J end lost 6 bases, and 16 bases lay between the germline ends. Germline CDR1 is MDHEN and CDR2 is SYDVKM. The CDR3 DNA reads as TGTGCCAGCAAGGGGTCATCTGTCCCCAATGAGCAGTTCTTC. Amino acids: CASKGSSVPNEQFF.

This clone was recorded only once. The chain uses TRBV5-5 and TRBJ2-7, with 7 positions matching TRBD1. Per the germline V gene, CDR1 is SGHKS and CDR2 is YYEKEE (reference sequence). V shed 1 base and J 3 bases; nucleotides not matched to a gene: 10. CDR3 size: 16 residues. The CDR3 loop is CASSLYHRQGVYEQYF. CDR3 DNA sequence: TGTGCCAGCAGCTTGTATCATCGTCAGGGGGTCTACGAGCAGTACTTC.

V and J are TRBV15 and TRBJ1-2, with 7 bases matching TRBD1. Germline CDR1 is LNHNV and CDR2 is YYDKDF (reference sequence). The trim removed 0 bases at V and 4 bases at J, leaving 5 bases unmatched. CDR3 length: 15 residues. CDR3: CATSREKDRAYGYTF. The CDR3 bases are TGTGCCACCAGCAGAGAAAAAGACAGGGCCTATGGCTACACCTTC. The full variable domain, with the rest looked up from reference TRBV15 and TRBJ1-2, is DAMVIQNPRYQVTQFGKPVTLSCSQTLNHNVMYWYQQKSSQAPKLLFHYYDKDFNNEADTPDNFQSRRPNTSFCFLDIRSPGLGDTAMYLCATSREKDRAYGYTFGSGTRLTVV.

The chain employs TRBV11-2 and TRBJ2-5; 7 bases are a match to TRBD2. Per germline, CDR1 SGHAT and CDR2 FQNNGV. V lost 4 bases and J lost 9; bases outside the gene matches: 8. The CDR3 spans 13 residues. CDR3 sequence reads: CASSWTRDEAQYF. The CDR3 DNA sequence: TGTGCCAGCAGCTGGACTAGAGACGAGGCCCAGTACTTC.

A few counts support this clone. The V and J genes are TRBV28 and TRBJ1-2; unclear D gene. The CDR3 runs 14 residues. Germline V CDR1 and CDR2: MDHEN, SYDVKM. Trimming cost V 4 bases and J 10 bases, with 19 bases left between them. The CDR3 is CASSSLSRGRLYTF. The CDR3 DNA sequence: TGTGCCAGCAGTTCCCTGTCCCGCGGACGCCTCTACACCTTC.